Following are 21 T cell receptor beta chains from one sample sequenced in a study of blood T cell repertoires in COVID-19. TCRdb's table, derived via immunoSEQ multiplex PCR, lists solely in-frame clones and lacks some. This table has roughly 500,000 clones, 80% to 90% appearing once. Sequencing used peripheral blood. The receptor source for this set is a human donor in a cohort sampled during active COVID-19.

This clone was seen once. This chain uses TRBV30 with TRBJ2-7; TRBD2 aligns across 14 bases. Germline CDR1 GTSNPN, CDR2 SVGIG (reference sequence). The CDR3 is made up of 17 amino acids. After removal of 0 bases from V and 6 bases from J, the junction contained 10 bases not matched to a gene. CDR3 sequence (DNA): TGTGCCTGGAGTGTATCCCGACTAGCGGGAGGGAGGATCGAGCAGTACTTC. Translated: CAWSVSRLAGGRIEQYF. The full variable domain, completed using reference TRBV30 and TRBJ2-7, is SQTIHQWPATLVQPVGSPLSLECTVEGTSNPNLYWYRQAAGRGLQLLFYSVGIGQISSEVPQNLSASRPQDRQFILSSKKLLLSDSGFYLCAWSVSRLAGGRIEQYFGPGTRLTVT.

This sequence joins TRBV5-4 and TRBJ2-1, with 9 bases aligning to TRBD2. V was clipped by 4 bases and J by 3 bases; unmatched bases: 5. Germline V gives CDR1 SGHNT, CDR2 YYREEE (reference sequence). This CDR3 contains 15 residues. The CDR3 loop reads CASSPASGNYNEQFF. CDR3 DNA: TGTGCCAGCAGCCCAGCTAGCGGGAACTACAATGAGCAGTTCTTC.

Notes on this clone: Different DNA sequences within this sample yield the same CDR3. The chain carries TRBV19 and TRBJ2-7, with 7 nucleotides matching TRBD1. This CDR3 is built from 14 residues. V was clipped by 4 bases and J by 3 bases; unmatched bases: 6. The germline V gene encodes CDR1 LNHDA and CDR2 SQIVND (reference sequence). The CDR3 protein is CASSTRQGGYEQYF. Here the CDR3 DNA reads TGTGCCAGTAGTACACGACAGGGTGGCTACGAGCAGTACTTC.

Only one count was recorded for this clone. The chain carries TRBV6-5 and TRBJ1-2; the match to TRBD1 covers 9 bases. This CDR3 spans 13 amino acids. Germline V gene sequence: CDR1 MNHEY, CDR2 SVGAGI. V shed 0 bases and J 8 bases; nucleotides not matched to a gene: 1. The CDR3 region has the DNA TGTGCCAGCAGTTACTCGGGGACAGGGGGCTACACCTTC. Translating gives CASSYSGTGGYTF.

The chain links TRBV10-3 to TRBJ2-1; TRBD1 aligns across 11 bases. The CDR3 is 16 residues long. Germline lookup yields CDR1 ENHRY and CDR2 SYGVKD. The V gene end was trimmed by 10 bases and the J gene end by 6 bases; junction bases not matched to a gene: 14. CDR3 protein: CATHKAGTGGANEQFF. CDR3 coding DNA: TGTGCCACCCATAAGGCGGGGACAGGGGGGGCCAATGAGCAGTTCTTC.

The chain carries TRBV30 and TRBJ2-1, with a tentative D call TRBD1 (6 bases). The V end lost 4 bases, the J end lost 6 bases, and 16 bases lay between the germline ends. The CDR3 runs to 14 residues. Germline values: CDR1 GTSNPN, CDR2 SVGIG (reference sequence). The CDR3 nucleotides read TGTGCCTGGAACGCCGGGACACCTCGCAATGAGCAGTTCTTC. Translated: CAWNAGTPRNEQFF.

The sample holds one count of this clone. This chain links TRBV6-6 with TRBJ1-3, with 7 positions matching TRBD1. Germline V gene sequence: CDR1 MNHNY, CDR2 SVGAGI (reference sequence). The CDR3 length is 16 residues. Losses at the gene ends were 6 bases for V and 0 bases for J; bases not matched to a gene: 8. CDR3 bases: TGTGCCAGCAGCTCCAACCCAGGGGGCTCTGGAAACACCATATATTTT. Its translation: CASSSNPGGSGNTIYF.

V gene TRBV12-5 combines with J gene TRBJ2-1; 12 bases agree with TRBD2. The CDR3 is made up of 16 amino acids. Trimming cost V 5 bases and J 3 bases; bases outside gene matches: 5. From germline, CDR1 is LGHNT and CDR2 FRNRAP. The chain's CDR3 is CASGDWTSGNYNEQFF. The CDR3 DNA follows: TGTGCTAGTGGTGACTGGACTAGCGGGAACTACAATGAGCAGTTCTTC.

The V and J genes are TRBV19 and TRBJ1-4, with D uncertain. Deletions cut 4 bases from V and 5 bases from J, with 14 bases between. The germline gives CDR1 LNHDA, CDR2 SQIVND (reference sequence). The CDR3 is 15 residues long. CDR3 DNA: TGTGCCAGTAGTAGCGGACGGAGGATGAATGAAAAACTGTTTTTT. Its protein is CASSSGRRMNEKLFF.

The rearrangement uses TRBV24-1 and TRBJ1-4; 7 bases line up with TRBD1. Germline V gene data show CDR1 as KGHDR and CDR2 as SFDVKD. This CDR3 is built from 16 residues. V lost 7 bases, J lost 6 bases, and 13 bases stayed unmatched. CDR3 coding DNA: TGTGCCACCAGGCCGTTGATAAGGGGGCATGATGAAAAACTGTTTTTT. This encodes CATRPLIRGHDEKLFF.

CDR3 in DNA: TGTGCCAGCAGCTTCCTATTCGATCACTCCTATAATTCACCCCTCCACTTT. Encoded protein: CASSFLFDHSYNSPLHF. This chain connects TRBV5-8 to TRBJ1-6; D gene uncertain. From germline, CDR1 is SGHTS and CDR2 YDEGEE. Trimming cost V 2 bases and J 0 bases, with 12 bases left between them. The length of the CDR3 is 17 residues.

The chain combines TRBV28 with TRBJ2-3; D is ambiguous. The CDR3 is 12 amino acids. Trimming stripped 4 bases from V and 5 bases from J, with 7 bases between. Germline V CDR1 and CDR2: MDHEN, SYDVKM. CDR3 loop: CASSSSVDTQYF. DNA of the CDR3: TGTGCCAGCAGTTCCTCGGTAGATACGCAGTATTTT.

The chain is built from TRBV7-2 and TRBJ2-1; TRBD2 matches 9 bases. In germline, CDR1 is SGHTA, CDR2 FQGNSA. With 5 bases clipped from V and 5 bases from J, the junction kept 7 bases outside the gene matches. This CDR3 comprises 15 residues. CDR3 sequence reads: CASSTGLARNNEQFF. In nucleotides, the CDR3 is TGTGCCAGCAGCACTGGACTAGCGAGAAACAATGAGCAGTTCTTC. The full variable domain, in which reference TRBV7-2 and TRBJ2-1 provide the parts outside the CDR3, is GAGVSQSPSNKVTEKGKDVELRCDPISGHTALYWYRQSLGQGLEFLIYFQGNSAPDKSGLPSDRFSAERTGGSVSTLTIQRTQQEDSAVYLCASSTGLARNNEQFFGPGTRLTVL.

The CDR3 DNA reads TGTGCCAGCAGTGACGGGACTAGCGGCTACAATGAGCAGTTCTTC. Translating it yields CASSDGTSGYNEQFF. The chain has TRBV6-4 and TRBJ2-1; 11 nucleotides align to TRBD2. The CDR3 loop spans 15 amino acids. From germline, CDR1 is MRHNA and CDR2 SNTAGT. With V trimmed by 2 bases and J by 3 bases, 0 bases remained unmatched.

The V gene is TRBV19, the J gene TRBJ1-2, with D unclear. CDR1 and CDR2 from the germline V gene are LNHDA and SQIVND (reference sequence). V shed 3 bases and J shed 2 bases, with 13 bases lying between them. CDR3 length equals 15 residues. CDR3 coding DNA: TGTGCCAGTAGTATTGGAGGGAGCGGCAACTATGGCTACACCTTC. It translates to CASSIGGSGNYGYTF.

The rearrangement links TRBV6-5 to TRBJ2-5; possible D gene TRBD2, 6 bases. Germline V lookup: CDR1 MNHEY, CDR2 SVGAGI. CDR3 length: 15 amino acids. Trimming took 6 bases from V and 5 from J, leaving 19 bases between them. The CDR3 sequence: CASRRFTSPRETQYF. CDR3 bases: TGTGCCAGCAGGCGTTTTACTAGCCCAAGGGAGACCCAGTACTTC.

A few counts support this clone. The chain carries TRBV6-1 and TRBJ1-2; 8 nucleotides line up with TRBD1. This CDR3 is built from 16 residues. The junction had 11 bases not matched to a gene; V was cut back by 4 bases and J by 4 bases. Germline V lookup: CDR1 MNHNS, CDR2 SASEGT. CDR3 amino acids: CASSVGQGVGAYGYTF. In DNA, the CDR3 is TGTGCCAGCAGTGTCGGACAGGGAGTCGGGGCCTATGGCTACACCTTC.

The rearrangement uses TRBV19 and TRBJ1-5; D not certain. CDR1 and CDR2 (germline): LNHDA, SQIVND (reference sequence). The V gene lost 3 bases and the J gene lost 0 bases, with 9 bases spanning the gap. The CDR3 runs to 15 residues. DNA of the CDR3: TGTGCCAGTAGTATCCTAAGTAATAGCAATCAGCCCCAGCATTTT. Residues: CASSILSNSNQPQHF.

V is TRBV30 and J is TRBJ2-7, with TRBD1 matching over 9 bases. This CDR3 spans 15 amino acids. V was clipped by 0 bases and J by 6 bases; unmatched bases: 9. CDR1 is GTSNPN, CDR2 SVGIG, per germline (reference sequence). CDR3 region: CAWSVERGQGREQYF. The CDR3 nucleotides read TGTGCCTGGAGTGTAGAAAGGGGACAGGGACGCGAGCAGTACTTC.

V and J are TRBV19 and TRBJ2-1; the D gene is possibly TRBD2 (6 bases). V was shortened by 4 bases and J by 5 bases, with 9 bases between the two germline ends. The CDR3 runs to 13 residues. Germline loops: CDR1 LNHDA, CDR2 SQIVND (reference sequence). CDR3 sequence reads: CASSRDSHNEQFF. The CDR3 bases are TGTGCCAGTAGTAGGGACTCTCACAATGAGCAGTTCTTC. The whole variable domain, filled in from reference TRBV19 and TRBJ2-1, reads DGGITQSPKYLFRKEGQNVTLSCEQNLNHDAMYWYRQDPGQGLRLIYYSQIVNDFQKGDIAEGYSVSREKKESFPLTVTSAQKNPTAFYLCASSRDSHNEQFFGPGTRLTVL.

The CDR3 region has the DNA TGTGCCAGCAGCGGAGCCCCCAGAGGAGTAGAGACCCAGTACTTC. Translating gives CASSGAPRGVETQYF. The chain uses TRBV11-3 and TRBJ2-5; no firm D call. This CDR3 region has 15 residues. Trimming stripped 5 bases from V and 4 bases from J, with 17 bases between. Germline values: CDR1 SGHNT, CDR2 YENEEA.